This T cell receptor beta chain was obtained from a study of identical twins. Study-level points and caveats: Less excess twin sharing appeared in beta out-of-frame sequences. With abundant cord blood beta clonotypes, insertions were fewer; memory repertoires showed no such pattern. Among monozygotic twins, out-of-frame TCR alpha sharing exceeded what models predicted. Conclusions rested on cross-sectional statistics rather than following the same donors.

About this clonotype: Its antigen remains unidentified.

The CDR3 has 12 residues. The V end was cut by 1 base, the J end by 5 bases, with 5 bases between. Per germline, CDR1 GTSNPN and CDR2 SVGIG (reference sequence). TCRdb redid the calling of the 5' RACE reads with MiXCR, one entry per CDR3 protein. The sample comprises under 300,000 distinct CDR3 sequences, over 12% of which are singletons, and 8.8% rests with the top ten. The sample was memory (CD45RO+) T cells sorted from blood. This chain connects TRBV30 to TRBJ1-4, with D unresolved. The source is a woman between 18 and 30 years old in good health. The CDR3 region is CAWSEMNEKLFF. CDR3 bases: TGTGCCTGGAGTGAGATGAATGAAAAACTGTTTTTT.